This entry lists 32 T cell receptor beta chains sequenced from one sample in a study of T-cell reconstitution after alpha-beta-depleted transplantation in children. The TCRbeta library incorporated unique molecular identifiers. TCRdb called the PCR reads again in MiXCR, with one record for every CDR3 protein. The table lists hundreds of thousands of distinct CDR3 sequences, around 13% of them singletons. The sample consisted of PBMCs, taken before TCRalphabeta/CD19-depleted stem cell transplant. These receptors came from a girl aged 2-10 years with congenital amegakaryocytic thrombocytopenia, due to receive a stem cell transplant.

The rearrangement joins TRBV5-1 to TRBJ2-3; a weak D match, TRBD1 (6 bases). V lost 2 bases and J 5 bases, leaving 15 bases between the germline ends. This CDR3 is built from 15 residues. CDR1 is SGHRS, CDR2 YFSETQ, per germline. The DNA of the CDR3 is TGCGCCAGCAGCTTACAGGGTTCCTGGGGAGATACGCAGTATTTT. As protein: CASSLQGSWGDTQYF.

This clonotype was seen more than once but under ten times. The genes are TRBV18 and TRBJ2-5, with D perhaps given as TRBD1 or TRBD2 (5 bases each). The CDR3 length is 15 residues. Per the germline V gene, CDR1 is KGHSH and CDR2 is LQKENI. Trimming pared 6 bases from V and 4 bases from J, leaving 18 bases between. In nucleotides, the CDR3 is TGTGCCAGCTCCAACCAGGGATTAGGAGGAGAGACCCAGTACTTC. Translating gives CASSNQGLGGETQYF.

This clonotype was seen a few times. A much larger clone is a single base away; this may be a read error. V usage is TRBV2 and J usage is TRBJ1-1, with D tentatively TRBD1 (6 bases). The V gene lost 6 bases and the J gene lost 0 bases, with 14 bases spanning the gap. The CDR3 has 15 amino acids. Germline values: CDR1 SNHLY, CDR2 FYNNEI. The CDR3 region has the DNA TGTGCCAGCAGGCCTACAGGGCTCATGAACACTGAAGCTTTCTTT. It translates to CASRPTGLMNTEAFF.

The chain combines TRBV12-3 or TRBV12-4 with TRBJ2-1, with 8 bases identical to TRBD2. The CDR3 is 14 residues long. V was clipped by 6 bases and J by 7 bases; unmatched bases: 8. The CDR3 coding sequence is TGTGCCAGCAGCCCGAGCGGGAGTGTGAATGAGCAGTTCTTC. Its translation: CASSPSGSVNEQFF.

This clonotype was seen more than once but under ten times. The CDR3: CASSPFDRATQPQHF. CDR3 in DNA: TGTGCCAGCAGCCCCTTTGACAGGGCCACTCAGCCCCAGCATTTT. The rearrangement uses TRBV9 and TRBJ1-5; TRBD1 agrees at 7 bases. The ends lost 4 bases at V and 6 bases at J; junction bases unmatched: 10. Germline V gene data show CDR1 as SGDLS and CDR2 as YYNGEE. This CDR3 spans 15 amino acids. The full variable domain, with the rest looked up from reference TRBV9 and TRBJ1-5, is DSGVTQTPKHLITATGQRVTLRCSPRSGDLSVYWYQQSLDQGLQFLIQYYNGEERAKGNILERFSAQQFPDLHSELNLSSLELGDSALYFCASSPFDRATQPQHFGDGTRLSIL.

The chain carries TRBV5-1 and TRBJ2-7; no firm D call. This CDR3 has 19 amino acids. Trimming pared 4 bases from V and 1 base from J, leaving 27 bases between. Germline assignment: CDR1 SGHRS and CDR2 YFSETQ. CDR3 nucleotide sequence: TGCGCCAGCAGCCCTAAGTGGCCCGAGGTCACTCCAGTATCCTACGAGCAGTACTTC. Its translation is CASSPKWPEVTPVSYEQYF.

About this clonotype: Given a much more abundant clone one base away, this may be a read error. The chain combines TRBV12-3 or TRBV12-4 with TRBJ1-5; 7 nucleotides agree with TRBD1. V lost 5 bases to trimming and J lost 6 bases; unmatched junction nucleotides: 7. CDR3 length equals 14 residues. The CDR3 reads CASSPRQGRQPQHF. DNA for the CDR3: TGTGCCAGCAGTCCAAGACAGGGCCGTCAGCCCCAGCATTTT.

In this sample, this clonotype turned up many times. The rearrangement joins TRBV12-3 or TRBV12-4 to TRBJ2-1, with 11 bases identical to TRBD1. CDR3 length equals 14 residues. The J segment lost 6 bases and the V segment lost 3 bases, leaving 1 base of the junction unmatched. In DNA, the CDR3 is TGTGCCAGCAGTTTGGGGACAGGGGGCAATGAGCAGTTCTTC. Translated, it gives CASSLGTGGNEQFF.

The V call is TRBV29-1, the J call TRBJ2-7, with TRBD1 matching over 9 bases. CDR3 length: 14 residues. In germline, CDR1 is SQVTM, CDR2 ANQGSEA. V shed 1 base, J shed 6 bases, and the junction held 7 bases outside the gene matches. The DNA for the CDR3 is TGCAGCGTTGAAGGTCCCGGGACAGGGAGCGAGCAGTACTTC. Protein: CSVEGPGTGSEQYF.

This clonotype was counted at least ten times. J is TRBJ2-1 and V is TRBV5-5; D gene uncertain. Germline CDR1 SGHKS, CDR2 YYEKEE (reference sequence). Trimming shortened V by 0 bases and J by 0 bases, and 10 bases separated the two germline ends. The length of the CDR3 is 16 residues. The CDR3 coding sequence is TGTGCCAGCAGCTTGGCTGGTCTAACCTCCTACAATGAGCAGTTCTTC. Translation gives CASSLAGLTSYNEQFF.

This clonotype has a single count. The chain recombines TRBV29-1 with TRBJ2-7, with 14 bases aligning to TRBD2. Losses at the gene ends were 5 bases for V and 4 bases for J; bases not matched to a gene: 10. Germline V gene lookup returns CDR1 SQVTM and CDR2 ANQGSEA. The CDR3 sequence is 16 residues long. DNA of the CDR3: TGCAGCGTTTTACCGGGACTAGCGGGAGAAAGGTACGAGCAGTACTTC. Translating gives CSVLPGLAGERYEQYF.

This clonotype was observed a handful of times. This chain links TRBV10-3 with TRBJ2-1; D possibly corresponds to TRBD1 (7 bases). The ends were cut back, 10 bases at V and 6 bases at J, with 19 bases in the middle. This CDR3 region has 14 residues. Germline-derived CDR1 and CDR2 are ENHRY and SYGVKD. The CDR3 region is CATRGDSGVNEQFF. CDR3 nucleotide sequence: TGTGCCACCAGGGGGGACTCGGGTGTCAATGAGCAGTTCTTC.

This clonotype has only a few counts. V is TRBV5-6 and J is TRBJ2-1; 8 bases fit TRBD1. Per germline, CDR1 SGHDT and CDR2 YYEEEE. With V trimmed by 2 bases and J by 7 bases, 8 bases remained unmatched. CDR3 length: 15 residues. The CDR3 coding sequence is TGTGCCAGCAGCTTCCAGACAGGGGTAGCAAATGAGCAGTTCTTC. It codes for CASSFQTGVANEQFF.

This clonotype was counted at least ten times. This chain uses TRBV7-7 with TRBJ2-7, with TRBD2 matching over 14 bases. From germline, CDR1 is SSHAT and CDR2 FNYEAQ (reference sequence). The CDR3 covers 17 residues. V lost 5 bases and J lost 5; bases outside the gene matches: 11. The CDR3 loop is CASSPAVGLAGADEQYF. DNA of the CDR3: TGTGCCAGCAGCCCAGCAGTGGGACTAGCGGGAGCTGACGAGCAGTACTTC.

This clonotype has at least ten counts. V and J are TRBV3-1 and TRBJ2-2, with D possibly TRBD2 on 6 matching bases. The CDR3 has 15 residues. Germline-derived CDR1 and CDR2 are LGHDT and YNNKEL (reference sequence). Trimming left V 4 bases short and J 7 bases short, with 16 bases between. CDR3 bases: TGTGCCAGCAGCCGCGGACGGGAGCCCGGCGGGGAGCTGTTTTTT. Translating gives CASSRGREPGGELFF.

This clonotype was recorded a few times. The genes are TRBV5-1 and TRBJ2-1; 8 bases are shared with TRBD2. The CDR3 is 16 residues long. V lost 0 bases, J lost 10 bases, and 12 bases stayed unmatched. The germline V gene encodes CDR1 SGHRS and CDR2 YFSETQ. CDR3 sequence: CASSLGVGRALGEQFF. The CDR3 DNA reads TGCGCCAGCAGCTTGGGGGTCGGGAGGGCCCTCGGAGAGCAGTTCTTC.

In its sample, this clonotype was seen many times. The chain joins TRBV28 to TRBJ2-3, with D perhaps matching TRBD2 (5 bases). The CDR3 is made up of 14 amino acids. The ends were cut back, 6 bases at V and 5 bases at J, with 15 bases in the middle. Germline lookup yields CDR1 MDHEN and CDR2 SYDVKM. CDR3 sequence (DNA): TGTGCCAGCAGAAACGCTCTAGCTGGAGATACGCAGTATTTT. It encodes CASRNALAGDTQYF.

This clonotype was detected only a few times. The rearrangement uses TRBV20-1 and TRBJ2-1, with 11 bases matching TRBD2. Trimming removed 4 bases from V and 0 bases from J; junction bases left unmatched: 8. Germline-derived CDR1 and CDR2 are DFQATT and SNEGSKA (reference sequence). This CDR3 region has 17 residues. The chain's CDR3 is CSAKGLAEGASYNEQFF. The CDR3 bases are TGCAGTGCTAAGGGACTAGCGGAGGGGGCCTCCTACAATGAGCAGTTCTTC.

The gene calls are TRBV5-1 and TRBJ2-7; 7 bases match TRBD2. Trimming cost V 2 bases and J 2 bases; bases outside gene matches: 13. The CDR3 is 17 residues long. CDR1 is SGHRS and CDR2 is YFSETQ in the germline V gene. The CDR3 region has the DNA TGCGCCAGCAGCTTATCGACCACTAGCGACCGGCCCTACGAGCAGTACTTC. Amino acid sequence: CASSLSTTSDRPYEQYF.

This clonotype was counted at least ten times. The V gene is TRBV11-2, the J gene TRBJ2-2, with no clear D. The V and J ends lost 4 bases and 6 bases respectively, with 12 bases between them. The germline V gene encodes CDR1 SGHAT and CDR2 FQNNGV. The CDR3 loop spans 14 amino acids. CDR3 protein: CASSSTVGAGELFF. For the CDR3, the DNA is TGTGCCAGCAGCTCGACGGTCGGAGCCGGGGAGCTGTTTTTT. The full variable domain, its missing parts supplied by reference TRBV11-2 and TRBJ2-2, is EAGVAQSPRYKIIEKRQSVAFWCNPISGHATLYWYQQILGQGPKLLIQFQNNGVVDDSQLPKDRFSAERLKGVDSTLKIQPAKLEDSAVYLCASSSTVGAGELFFGEGSRLTVL.

The chain combines TRBV20-1 with TRBJ2-3; 11 nucleotides match TRBD2. V shed 8 bases, J shed 5 bases, and the junction held 12 bases outside the gene matches. Germline V gene lookup returns CDR1 DFQATT and CDR2 SNEGSKA (reference sequence). The CDR3 covers 15 residues. CDR3 region: CSSHKTSGVGDTQYF. In DNA form, the CDR3 reads TGCAGTTCCCACAAGACTAGCGGGGTAGGAGATACGCAGTATTTT.

The J gene is TRBJ2-7, the V gene TRBV7-9, with D perhaps matching TRBD2 (5 bases). V lost 8 bases and J 0 bases, leaving 14 bases between the germline ends. This CDR3 spans 14 amino acids. CDR1 is SEHNR, CDR2 FQNEAQ, per germline (reference sequence). The CDR3, as DNA: TGTGCCAGCGCCCACGGGGAAAGCTCCTACGAGCAGTACTTC. Residues: CASAHGESSYEQYF.

This clonotype was counted at least ten times. J is TRBJ2-3 and V is TRBV7-9; TRBD1 matches 8 bases. This CDR3 has 13 amino acids. The V gene end was trimmed by 4 bases and the J gene end by 6 bases; junction bases not matched to a gene: 3. The V gene's germline CDR1 is SEHNR and CDR2 FQNEAQ (reference sequence). The DNA of the CDR3 is TGTGCCAGCAGCTCCCGGGACAGGGATACGCAGTATTTT. Protein sequence: CASSSRDRDTQYF.

This clonotype has a handful of counts. This sequence joins TRBV5-1 and TRBJ2-3; 8 nucleotides agree with TRBD2. Trimming cost V 4 bases and J 5 bases; bases outside gene matches: 12. The CDR3 is made up of 16 amino acids. In germline, CDR1 is SGHRS, CDR2 YFSETQ. CDR3 sequence reads: CASSRGGLPPVDTQYF. The CDR3 DNA reads TGCGCCAGCAGCCGGGGGGGACTGCCTCCGGTAGATACGCAGTATTTT.

This clonotype occurred many times. The V gene is TRBV12-3 or TRBV12-4, the J gene TRBJ2-1; 13 nucleotides align to TRBD2. This CDR3 is 15 amino acids long. Trimming at V came to 4 bases and at J to 7 bases, leaving 4 bases not matched to a gene. The CDR3 sequence is CASSWTSGSRNEQFF. In nucleotides, the CDR3 is TGTGCCAGCAGTTGGACTAGCGGGAGTAGGAATGAGCAGTTCTTC.

This clonotype was detected ten times or more. CDR3 amino acids: CASSLGWTSGLLGPNEQFF. Here the CDR3 DNA reads TGCGCCAGCAGCTTGGGGTGGACTAGCGGCCTTTTAGGCCCCAATGAGCAGTTCTTC. The chain is built from TRBV5-1 and TRBJ2-1; 10 nucleotides line up with TRBD2. CDR1 is SGHRS and CDR2 is YFSETQ in the germline V gene. This CDR3 is built from 19 residues. V trimming: 0 bases; J trimming: 6 bases; junction bases outside the gene matches: 15.

This clonotype was picked up a small number of times. This chain connects TRBV12-3 or TRBV12-4 to TRBJ2-7; D uncertain. The CDR3 is made up of 14 amino acids. V shed 2 bases and J shed 6 bases, with 14 bases lying between them. Written as DNA, the CDR3 is TGTGCCAGCAGTTTAATGGGTAGCTTGTCCGAGCAGTACTTC. Its protein is CASSLMGSLSEQYF.

Ten or more counts support this clonotype. Written as DNA, the CDR3 is TGTGCCAGCAGCTTAGAAACAGGACTGAACACAGATACGCAGTATTTT. Amino acid sequence: CASSLETGLNTDTQYF. The chain recombines TRBV11-2 with TRBJ2-3; perhaps D is TRBD1 or TRBD2 (5 bases each). CDR1 SGHAT and CDR2 FQNNGV come from the germline V gene. Trimming removed 0 bases from V and 2 bases from J, with 12 bases in between. This CDR3 spans 16 amino acids.

The chain carries TRBV29-1 and TRBJ1-1; D may be TRBD1 (6 bases). The CDR3 runs to 15 residues. Germline V lookup: CDR1 SQVTM, CDR2 ANQGSEA. V was shortened by 4 bases and J by 2 bases, with 17 bases between the two germline ends. The CDR3 DNA reads as TGCAGCGTTGGCTCCGGGACACGAGGTAACACTGAAGCTTTCTTT. It encodes CSVGSGTRGNTEAFF.

Comment on this clonotype: Here the CDR3 omits its conserved ending phenylalanine or tryptophan, so a read error is the likely source. This sequence joins TRBV6-5 and TRBJ2-5; possible D gene TRBD1, 6 bases. The CDR3 is made up of 14 amino acids. The ends were cut back, 2 bases at V and 4 bases at J, with 11 bases in the middle. Germline V gene sequence: CDR1 MNHEY, CDR2 SVGAGI. DNA for the CDR3: TGTGCCAGCAGTTACGGGGGCCTGACAGAGACCCAGTACTCC. Its translation: CASSYGGLTETQYS.

The gene calls are TRBV28 and TRBJ2-7, with a weak D call TRBD1 (5 bases). Trimming pared 5 bases from V and 1 base from J, leaving 15 bases between. CDR1 is MDHEN and CDR2 is SYDVKM in the germline V gene. This CDR3 has 15 residues. CDR3 protein: CASSAGHEASYEQYF. Here the CDR3 DNA reads TGTGCCAGCAGTGCCGGACACGAGGCATCCTACGAGCAGTACTTC.

This clonotype showed up many times. J is TRBJ1-3 and V is TRBV7-2, with D possibly matching TRBD1 (6 bases). The CDR3 is made up of 16 amino acids. Germline CDR1 and CDR2: SGHTA and FQGNSA. V lost 4 bases and J lost 0, with 13 bases in between. The CDR3 region has the DNA TGTGCCAGCAGCTCGGGGGGGCTATCCTCTGGAAACACCATATATTTT. It codes for CASSSGGLSSGNTIYF. The full variable domain, rest sourced from reference TRBV7-2 and TRBJ1-3, is GAGVSQSPSNKVTEKGKDVELRCDPISGHTALYWYRQSLGQGLEFLIYFQGNSAPDKSGLPSDRFSAERTGGSVSTLTIQRTQQEDSAVYLCASSSGGLSSGNTIYFGEGSWLTVV.